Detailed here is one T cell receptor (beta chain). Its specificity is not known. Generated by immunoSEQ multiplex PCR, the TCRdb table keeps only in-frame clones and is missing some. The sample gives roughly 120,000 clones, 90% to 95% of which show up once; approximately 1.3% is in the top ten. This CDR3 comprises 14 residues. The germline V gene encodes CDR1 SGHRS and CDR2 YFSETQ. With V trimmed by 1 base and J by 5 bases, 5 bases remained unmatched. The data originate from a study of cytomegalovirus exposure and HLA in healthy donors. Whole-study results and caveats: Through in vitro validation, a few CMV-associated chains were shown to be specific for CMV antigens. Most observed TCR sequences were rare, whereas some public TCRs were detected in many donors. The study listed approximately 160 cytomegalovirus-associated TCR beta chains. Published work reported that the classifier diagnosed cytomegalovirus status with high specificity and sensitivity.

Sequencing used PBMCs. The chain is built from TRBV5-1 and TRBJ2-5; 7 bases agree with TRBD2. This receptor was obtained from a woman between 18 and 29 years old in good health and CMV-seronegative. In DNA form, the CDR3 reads TGCGCCAGCAGCTTGAGTGGGAGGGGTGAGACCCAGTACTTC. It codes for CASSLSGRGETQYF.